This record looks at one T cell receptor beta chain sequence and its context. Its binding antigen is unknown. The input lacks base qualities; no much larger clone sits a single base away. TCRbeta CDR3 regions were amplified from genomic DNA using the immunoSEQ Assay, a bias-controlled multiplex PCR. The authors processed their data as follows. The number of nucleated cells in each sample was estimated from the amplification of reference gene primers within the assay. To quantify the absolute abundance of each unique TCRbeta CDR3 rearrangement, sequence reads were collapsed and filtered. For each sample, productive Simpson clonality was calculated by taking the square root of Simpson's diversity index across productive rearrangements. In TCRdb, the immuneACCESS table is reduced to in-frame sequences with V and J assigned. These tables do not hold every clone; where another copy was compared, an unresolved V gene accounts for under half, and the others remain unexplained. That table gives V, J and clone size, and the DNA gave D and trimming. Counted in this sample were some 31,000 clones; about nine tenths of them appeared once. The ten top clones hold roughly an eighth of the sample.

The data belong to a study of blood T cell repertoires in COVID-19 (dated by TCRdb to the early 2020s). Context from the whole study: The collaborator samples originated in the United States, Italy and Spain and spanned the acute and convalescent phases of COVID-19. Sample metadata almost always included a de-identified subject ID, COVID-19 status, age in years and sex. The dataset comprised deeply sampled blood TCRbeta repertoires from subjects exposed to, actively infected with, or recovered from COVID-19. The prospective study material was composed of cDNA or gDNA derived from T cells, B-cell-depleted T cells, or PBMCs. Samples came from the ongoing ImmuneRACE study (first 160 participants) plus 1,254 subjects from 6 global collaborators. The repertoires were released in a freely available public database intended as a resource for research on the immune response to SARS-CoV-2. HLA class I and class II types, where available, came from metadata supplied by the sample provider rather than from assay-based typing.

Collaborating institutions collected whole blood in K2EDTA tubes following their own protocols. For TCRbeta analysis, collaborators shipped samples in one of three forms: frozen whole blood, isolated PBMCs, or DNA extracted from either of those sample types. Overall study results and their limits: The amount of clinical and demographic metadata varied by source and participant and was provided uncurated.

The TCR comes from a human donor with active COVID-19. The donor label of this sample is uncertain. Material for sequencing was peripheral blood.

The DNA sequence follows: TGTGCCACCAGTGCCCTCGGACAGAGCACAGATACGCAGTATTTT. This translates into CATSALGQSTDTQYF. The V and J segments used are TRBV24-1 and TRBJ2-3; possibly the D gene is TRBD1, per 6 matching bases. Including the terminal cysteine and phenylalanine, the CDR3 comprises 15 residues. The retained sequence is limited to the CDR3, 45 bases, with the frame set at the first base. The junction shows trimming of 5 bases on V and 0 bases on J, plus 11 bases between the germline ends. The germline V gene gives CDR1 as KGHDR and CDR2 as SFDVKD.